These 18 T cell receptor beta chains were all obtained from the same sample, sequenced in a study of cytomegalovirus exposure and HLA in healthy donors. The PCR ran on 60 Vbeta and 13 Jbeta primers. Using immunoSEQ multiplex PCR, the repertoire was profiled, and TCRdb retains in-frame clones only, with some absent. In total, the table holds more than 50,000 clones. Material: PBMCs. Every receptor here comes from a woman in her thirties or forties in good health and CMV-seronegative.

The J gene is TRBJ2-3, the V gene TRBV6-5, with D perhaps TRBD2 (5 bases). Germline-derived CDR1 and CDR2 are MNHEY and SVGAGI. The V end lost 3 bases, the J end lost 0 bases, and 7 bases lay between the germline ends. There are 14 residues in the CDR3. The CDR3 nucleotides are TGTGCCAGCAGTTATCGGAGGAGCACAGATACGCAGTATTTT. Its protein product is CASSYRRSTDTQYF.

The J gene is TRBJ2-5, the V gene TRBV6-5; 8 nucleotides match TRBD2. V shed 0 bases, J shed 5 bases, and the junction held 5 bases outside the gene matches. This CDR3 contains 15 residues. The germline V gene has CDR1 MNHEY and CDR2 SVGAGI. In nucleotides, the CDR3 is TGTGCCAGCAGTTACTCGAGGGGCGGGGGGGAGACCCAGTACTTC. It yields the protein CASSYSRGGGETQYF.

The chain couples TRBV6-1 to TRBJ2-3; 8 bases are a match to TRBD2. The V and J ends lost 10 bases and 1 base, in that order; junction bases with no gene match: 7. The CDR3 contains 14 residues. Germline V CDR1 and CDR2: MNHNS, SASEGT. The CDR3 DNA sequence: TGTGCCACCGAGGGGCGGGGGGGCACAGATACGCAGTATTTT. Amino acids: CATEGRGGTDTQYF.

As regards this clone: One end of the junction is discordant with germline, which a read error may explain. The chain employs TRBV11-2 and TRBJ1-2; unclear D gene. This CDR3 has 13 residues. Germline V lookup: CDR1 SGHAT, CDR2 FQNNGV. The CDR3 region has the DNA TGTGCCAGCAGCTTAGGCTCGGTTCGCCCCCTAGCTTTC. Amino acid sequence: CASSLGSVRPLAF.

The DNA of the CDR3 is TGTGCCAGCTCACCAAATGGAGGGGGCGCATGGAACACTGAAGCTTTCTTT. Translated, it gives CASSPNGGGAWNTEAFF. The V gene is TRBV18, the J gene TRBJ1-1; 7 bases are a match to TRBD1. This CDR3 is built from 17 residues. The V gene's germline CDR1 is KGHSH and CDR2 LQKENI. Losses at the gene ends were 2 bases for V and 1 base for J; bases not matched to a gene: 10.

The CDR3 sequence is CASSLSSLAVEQFF. The CDR3 DNA follows: TGTGCCAGCAGCTTATCCTCCCTAGCGGTGGAGCAGTTCTTC. The chain uses TRBV7-6 and TRBJ2-1, with 7 positions matching TRBD2. J lost 10 bases, V lost 2 bases, and 8 bases had no gene match. This CDR3 has 14 amino acids. Germline CDR1 SGHVS, CDR2 FNYEAQ. Filled out from reference TRBV7-6 and TRBJ2-1, the complete variable domain reads GAGVSQSPRYKVTKRGQDVALRCDPISGHVSLYWYRQALGQGPEFLTYFNYEAQQDKSGLPNDRFSAERPEGSISTLTIQRTEQRDSAMYRCASSLSSLAVEQFFGPGTRLTVL.

The V and J genes are TRBV27 and TRBJ1-2, with D possibly matching TRBD1 (6 bases). V lost 5 bases and J 8 bases, leaving 12 bases between the germline ends. In germline, CDR1 is MNHEY, CDR2 SMNVEV (reference sequence). This CDR3 spans 12 amino acids. The CDR3 sequence is CASSPTGTGYTF. Written as DNA, the CDR3 is TGTGCCAGCAGTCCAACAGGGACCGGCTACACCTTC.

The genes are TRBV6-5 and TRBJ1-1; weak D call: TRBD1 (5 bases). This CDR3 is built from 14 residues. Trimming removed 6 bases from V and 4 bases from J, with 15 bases in between. From germline, CDR1 is MNHEY and CDR2 SVGAGI. The CDR3 nucleotides read TGTGCCAGCAGAAGCGACAGCTGGGCCACTGAAGCTTTCTTT. This translates into CASRSDSWATEAFF.

The chain links TRBV28 to TRBJ2-3; weak D call: TRBD2 (5 bases). CDR1 is MDHEN, CDR2 SYDVKM, per germline. This CDR3 comprises 18 residues. The V and J ends lost 4 bases and 3 bases respectively, with 23 bases between them. DNA for the CDR3: TGTGCCAGCAGTTATAACTTGGAGGCTAGCTCAATTACAGATACGCAGTATTTT. Protein product: CASSYNLEASSITDTQYF.

The genes are TRBV30 and TRBJ1-5; the D gene is possibly TRBD1 (6 bases). V was shortened by 7 bases and J by 5 bases, with 18 bases between the two germline ends. In germline, CDR1 is GTSNPN, CDR2 SVGIG (reference sequence). The CDR3 contains 14 residues. Here the CDR3 reads CASKGGSADQPQHF. DNA of the CDR3: TGTGCCTCTAAGGGGGGGAGTGCGGATCAGCCCCAGCATTTT.

The chain carries TRBV4-3 and TRBJ1-1; possibly TRBD1 for D (6 bases). The V gene lost 0 bases and the J gene lost 6 bases, with 14 bases spanning the gap. From germline, CDR1 is LGHNA and CDR2 YSLEER. The CDR3 length is 15 residues. In nucleotides, the CDR3 is TGCGCCAGCAGCCAAGATAGACGGTACAGGGCTGAAGCTTTCTTT. Translation gives CASSQDRRYRAEAFF.

The chain uses TRBV18 and TRBJ2-2, with D possibly being TRBD2 (5 bases). With 2 bases removed from V and 6 bases from J, the gap between germline ends came to 10 bases. The CDR3 extends over 14 amino acids. Germline V CDR1 and CDR2: KGHSH, LQKENI. The CDR3 coding sequence is TGTGCCAGCTCACCAGATGGAGGCGCCGGGGAGCTGTTTTTT. Protein product: CASSPDGGAGELFF.

The chain is built from TRBV6-5 and TRBJ2-3; possibly TRBD2 for D (6 bases). CDR3 length equals 12 residues. The V and J ends lost 10 bases and 2 bases respectively, with 10 bases between them. Germline V CDR1 and CDR2: MNHEY, SVGAGI. CDR3 protein: CATREPTDTQYF. The DNA for the CDR3 is TGTGCCACCCGGGAGCCCACAGATACGCAGTATTTT.

The V and J genes are TRBV6-5 and TRBJ2-5, with D tentatively TRBD2 (5 bases). CDR1 MNHEY and CDR2 SVGAGI come from the germline V gene. CDR3 length equals 14 residues. Trimming took off 2 bases at V and 2 bases at J, with 9 bases between the two ends. CDR3 sequence (DNA): TGTGCCAGCAGTTACGGAGGTGTTCAAGAGACCCAGTACTTC. This sequence encodes CASSYGGVQETQYF.

The genes are TRBV18 and TRBJ2-7, with D maybe TRBD1 (5 bases). Germline loops: CDR1 KGHSH, CDR2 LQKENI. This CDR3 is 15 amino acids long. V was pared by 3 bases and J by 5 bases, with 17 bases between. This CDR3 is CASSPPSAGFDEQYF. The CDR3 coding sequence is TGTGCCAGCTCACCCCCCAGCGCAGGGTTTGACGAGCAGTACTTC. The whole variable domain, filled in from reference TRBV18 and TRBJ2-7, reads NAGVMQNPRHLVRRRGQEARLRCSPMKGHSHVYWYRQLPEEGLKFMVYLQKENIIDESGMPKERFSAEFPKEGPSILRIQQVVRGDSAAYFCASSPPSAGFDEQYFGPGTRLTVT.

V and J are TRBV21-1 and TRBJ2-1; TRBD1, the D gene given by the table, was not confirmed from the DNA. TRBV21-1 is a documented pseudogene. CDR3 size: 18 residues. CDR3 coding DNA: TGTGCCCCCTCCGCCAACTTCGACGACCGCGTCCTCAGGAATGAGCAGTTCTTC. Amino acid sequence: CAPSANFDDRVLRNEQFF.

V is TRBV6-5 and J is TRBJ2-1; the match to TRBD1 covers 8 bases. Germline assignment: CDR1 MNHEY and CDR2 SVGAGI. The CDR3 sequence is 13 residues long. V lost 6 bases to trimming and J lost 4 bases; unmatched junction nucleotides: 2. CDR3 in amino acids: CASSQGAYNEQFF. The CDR3, as DNA: TGTGCCAGCAGCCAGGGGGCGTACAATGAGCAGTTCTTC.

The V and J genes are TRBV6-5 and TRBJ1-2, with 8 bases matching TRBD1. The CDR3 is made up of 15 amino acids. J was trimmed by 3 bases and V by 2 bases; bases with no gene match: 5. CDR1 and CDR2 (germline): MNHEY, SVGAGI. CDR3 nucleotides: TGTGCCAGCAGTTACACAAACAGGGGGGACTATGGCTACACCTTC. Amino acids: CASSYTNRGDYGYTF.